The clone carrying this TCR beta chain was seen a few times. Its antigen is not known. This record comes from a study of molecular identifiers for immune sequencing clone quantification. General study results and limits: Should identical TCR molecules share a barcode, the sizes of highly expanded clones could be underestimated.

CDR1 is MNHEY and CDR2 is SMNVEV in the germline V gene (reference sequence). The CDR3 sequence is 14 residues long. Trimming stripped 0 bases from V and 6 bases from J, with 6 bases between. TCRdb ran MiXCR on the PCR reads and lists one entry per CDR3 protein. The sample has more than 550,000 distinct CDR3 sequences, roughly 25% seen once. This sequence joins TRBV27 and TRBJ1-6; D is unresolved. Sequencing was carried out using naive CD8+ T cells from blood, with Jurkat cell RNA spiked in. Noted subset: FACS-sorted CD8+CD4-CCR7+CD45RA+ naive T cells. This TCR came from a human donor in good health. Some libraries in this study had Jurkat cell RNA spiked in. The CDR3 is CASSLSRVNSPLHF. Here the CDR3 DNA reads TGTGCCAGCAGTTTATCTCGGGTTAATTCACCCCTCCACTTT.